These T cell receptor beta chains were read from a single sample in a study of cytomegalovirus exposure and HLA in healthy donors. Sequencing was performed with immunoSEQ multiplex PCR; in TCRdb, only in-frame clones are kept and a portion is missing. This repertoire includes 200,000 or so clones. The sample comprised PBMCs. The receptors stem from a boy aged 10-17 years in good health and CMV-seronegative. Both conserved end residues are part of each CDR3. Each record gives: D gene, V gene, J gene, CDR3 protein, CDR3 DNA. D genes are given only for firm matches.

TRBD1	TRBV6-5	TRBJ1-1	CASSYAKYRGPTEAFF	TGTGCCAGCAGTTACGCGAAATACAGGGGCCCCACTGAAGCTTTCTTT
TRBD2	TRBV6-1	TRBJ2-7	CASSVRGGYEQYF	TGTGCCAGCAGTGTTCGGGGGGGCTACGAGCAGTACTTC
.	TRBV4-1	TRBJ2-7	CASSQVEAGLYEQYF	TGCGCCAGCAGCCAAGTCGAAGCGGGTCTCTACGAGCAGTACTTC
.	TRBV11-2	TRBJ2-3	CASSLDLSVGTDTQYF	TGTGCCAGCAGCTTAGATCTGAGCGTTGGCACAGATACGCAGTATTTT
TRBD1	TRBV5-1	TRBJ2-3	CASSFPTGDTDTQYF	TGCGCCAGCAGCTTTCCGACAGGGGACACAGATACGCAGTATTTT
.	TRBV11-2	TRBJ2-7	CASSFSGGGAMYEQYF	TGTGCCAGCAGCTTCTCGGGCGGGGGCGCTATGTACGAGCAGTACTTC
.	TRBV30	TRBJ1-4	CASTARDEKLFF	TGTGCCAGCACCGCCCGGGATGAAAAACTGTTTTTT
.	TRBV7-9	TRBJ1-2	CASSLEVRDKERKADGYTF	TGTGCCAGCAGCTTAGAGGTCCGGGACAAGGAAAGGAAAGCTGATGGCTACACCTTC
TRBD1	TRBV5-6	TRBJ2-6	CASVGTGVFSGANVLTF	TGTGCCAGCGTGGGGACAGGGGTTTTCTCTGGGGCCAACGTCCTGACTTTC
.	TRBV5-8	TRBJ2-1	CASSPSPPGPEQFF	TGTGCCAGCAGCCCCTCTCCTCCCGGTCCAGAGCAGTTCTTC
TRBD2	TRBV19	TRBJ2-5	CATNSGGASKETQYF	TGTGCCACAAACAGCGGGGGGGCCAGCAAGGAGACCCAGTACTTC
.	TRBV29-1	TRBJ2-5	CSVEQGKTQYF	TGCAGCGTTGAACAGGGGAAGACCCAGTACTTC
TRBD2	TRBV7-2	TRBJ2-3	CASSLTGTSSTDTQYF	TGTGCCAGCAGCCTAACCGGGACTAGCAGCACAGATACGCAGTATTTT
.	TRBV28	TRBJ1-5	CASSPGGGGNSQHF	TGTGCCAGCAGTCCCGGCGGGGGTGGAAATAGCCAGCATTTT
.	TRBV29-1	TRBJ1-3	CSVVRRNTIYF	TGCAGCGTTGTGCGGAGAAACACCATATATTTT
.	TRBV28	TRBJ1-1	CASSLWQGNTEAFF	TGTGCCAGCAGTTTATGGCAGGGGAACACTGAAGCTTTCTTT
.	TRBV19	TRBJ1-5	CASSIHYQPQHF	TGTGCCAGTAGTATTCATTATCAGCCCCAGCATTTT
TRBD2	TRBV4-2	TRBJ2-5	CASSRWKETSGGGTQYF	TGTGCCAGCAGCCGTTGGAAGGAGACTAGCGGGGGCGGGACCCAGTACTTC
.	TRBV5-1	TRBJ2-7	CASSRATGYVDEQYF	TGCGCCAGCAGCAGGGCAACAGGGTACGTCGATGAGCAGTACTTC
.	TRBV7-9	TRBJ2-2	CASSPRDSHSGTGELFF	TGTGCCAGCAGCCCCAGGGACTCCCACTCGGGCACCGGGGAGCTGTTTTTT
.	TRBV2	TRBJ2-3	CASRKGPFSTDTQYF	TGTGCCAGCAGGAAGGGGCCCTTCTCCACAGATACGCAGTATTTT
.	TRBV18	TRBJ1-2	CASSPSRDVYGYTF	TGTGCCAGCTCACCTAGCAGGGATGTATATGGCTACACCTTC
TRBD2	TRBV4-2	TRBJ2-5	CASSPEGTSGGETQYF	TGTGCCAGCAGCCCAGAGGGGACTAGCGGGGGTGAGACCCAGTACTTC
.	TRBV6-1	TRBJ2-5	CASSPIGETQYF	TGTGCCAGCAGTCCGATCGGAGAGACCCAGTACTTC
.	TRBV27	TRBJ1-5	CASSARTAGQPQHF	TGTGCCAGCAGCGCTAGGACAGCTGGTCAGCCCCAGCATTTT
TRBD1	TRBV7-6	TRBJ1-5	CASSLTGGGNQPQHF	TGTGCCAGCAGCTTAACAGGGGGCGGGAATCAGCCCCAGCATTTT
.	TRBV18	TRBJ1-2	CASSRAETNYGYTF	TGTGCCAGCTCACGGGCAGAGACTAACTATGGCTACACCTTC
TRBD2	TRBV5-1	TRBJ2-2	CASSPRLAGGNTGELFF	TGCGCCAGCAGCCCTAGACTAGCGGGCGGGAACACCGGGGAGCTGTTTTTT